A single sample is the source of the 2 T cell receptor beta chains below, sequenced in a study of blood T cell repertoires in COVID-19. Sequenced by immunoSEQ multiplex PCR; TCRdb stores in-frame clones only, minus some. Of a few hundred thousand clones listed, 70% to 90% are singletons. Sequenced material: peripheral blood. Receptors were obtained from a woman in her twenties or thirties with acute or convalescent COVID-19.

The chain carries TRBV10-3 and TRBJ2-2; 8 bases match TRBD2. Germline V gene sequence: CDR1 ENHRY, CDR2 SYGVKD. The CDR3 is made up of 17 amino acids. V trimming: 0 bases; J trimming: 4 bases; junction bases outside the gene matches: 7. Here the CDR3 reads CAISESSAGVGTGELFF. The CDR3 region has the DNA TGTGCCATCAGTGAGTCTTCAGCGGGAGTGGGCACCGGGGAGCTGTTTTTT.

V gene TRBV6-5 combines with J gene TRBJ1-1; no definite D call. Trimming left V 1 base short and J 4 bases short, with 7 bases between. Germline V gives CDR1 MNHEY, CDR2 SVGAGI. CDR3 length: 13 residues. Here the CDR3 DNA reads TGTGCCAGCAGTTACTTTTCGAGCACTGAAGCTTTCTTT. As protein: CASSYFSSTEAFF.